This TCR beta chain was captured in a study of blood T cells in healthy people across ages. Findings and caveats of the study: In the absence of known donor CMV status, changes in expanded clonotypes were possibly confounded. In older individuals, TCR beta diversity per million T cells was lower, falling roughly linearly with age. Long-lived donors carried more naive CD4+ cells and greater diversity than aged donors.

About this clonotype itself: Its antigen remains unidentified.

Peripheral blood, roughly 9.3 milliliters per donor, was collected. This CDR3 spans 15 amino acids. Germline V gene sequence: CDR1 MNHNS, CDR2 SASEGT. The V end lost 2 bases, the J end lost 0 bases, and 11 bases lay between the germline ends. A J-beta primer mix and a sample-barcoded 5' primer were used in a second PCR of roughly 7 to 12 cycles. TCRdb analysed the 5' RACE reads with MiXCR anew, one entry per CDR3 protein. The sample yields 1.5 million to 2 million distinct CDR3 sequences, approximately 40% seen once. The genes are TRBV6-1 and TRBJ2-7; possible D gene TRBD1, 6 bases. The TCR originated in a human donor in good health. Sequencing was carried out using blood. DNA of the CDR3: TGTGCCAGCAGTGAATCGGGACACCCCTCCTACGAGCAGTACTTC. Residues: CASSESGHPSYEQYF.